The clone carrying this T cell receptor (beta chain) was found a few times. Its antigen is still unknown. CDR1 is DFQATT and CDR2 is SNEGSKA in the germline V gene (reference sequence). The ends lost 1 base at V and 3 bases at J; junction bases unmatched: 13. The CDR3 consists of 17 residues. From the 5' RACE reads, TCRdb called clonotypes with MiXCR, one entry per CDR3 protein. The repertoire holds hundreds of thousands of distinct CDR3 sequences, less than 25% seen once, with approximately 4.3% in the top ten. This entry is derived from a study of identical twins. Study-wide results and caveats: For out-of-frame alpha sequences shared by twins, low generation probability was in excess. Carriage of fewer insertions was seen in abundant cord blood beta clonotypes, whereas memory repertoires showed none.

These data are also associated with another study on T cells expressing NK-cell markers.

V gene TRBV20-1 combines with J gene TRBJ2-3; 7 bases align to TRBD2. This sequence originates from a young woman in good health. Sequencing was performed on PBMCs. As DNA, the CDR3 is TGCAGTGCTAGAGTTCCCCAGGCTCCGGGGGGAACAGATACGCAGTATTTT. It yields the protein CSARVPQAPGGTDTQYF.